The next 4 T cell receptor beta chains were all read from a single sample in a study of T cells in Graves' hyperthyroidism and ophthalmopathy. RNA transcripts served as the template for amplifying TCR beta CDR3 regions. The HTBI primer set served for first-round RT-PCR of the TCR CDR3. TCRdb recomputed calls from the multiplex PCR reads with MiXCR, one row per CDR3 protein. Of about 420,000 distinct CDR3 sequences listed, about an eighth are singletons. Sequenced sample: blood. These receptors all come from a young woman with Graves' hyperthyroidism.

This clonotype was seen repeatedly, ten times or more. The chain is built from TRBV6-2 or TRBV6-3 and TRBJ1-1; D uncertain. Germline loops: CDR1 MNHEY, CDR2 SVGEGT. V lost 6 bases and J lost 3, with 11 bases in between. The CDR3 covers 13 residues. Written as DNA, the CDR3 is TGTGCCAGCAGCCCCCAGGCCCACACTGAAGCTTTCTTT. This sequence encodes CASSPQAHTEAFF.

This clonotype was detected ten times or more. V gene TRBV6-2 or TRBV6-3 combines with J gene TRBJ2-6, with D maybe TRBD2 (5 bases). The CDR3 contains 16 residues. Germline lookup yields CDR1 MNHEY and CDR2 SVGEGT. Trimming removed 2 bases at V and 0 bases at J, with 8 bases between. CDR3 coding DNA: TGTGCCAGCAGTTACGAAGAGGGCTCTGGGGCCAACGTCCTGACTTTC. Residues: CASSYEEGSGANVLTF.

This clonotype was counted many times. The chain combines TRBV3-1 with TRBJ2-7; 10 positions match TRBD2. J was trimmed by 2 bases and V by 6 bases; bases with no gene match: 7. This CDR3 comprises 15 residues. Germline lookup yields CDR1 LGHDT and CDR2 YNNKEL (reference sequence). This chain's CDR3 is CASSSGTSVPYEQYF. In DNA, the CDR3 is TGTGCCAGCAGTTCCGGGACTAGCGTCCCCTACGAGCAGTACTTC.

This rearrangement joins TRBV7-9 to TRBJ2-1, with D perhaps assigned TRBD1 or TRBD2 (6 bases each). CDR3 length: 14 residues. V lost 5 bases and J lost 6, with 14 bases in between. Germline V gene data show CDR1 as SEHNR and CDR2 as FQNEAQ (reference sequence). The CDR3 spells CASSGGGGFNEQFF. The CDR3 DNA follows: TGTGCCAGCAGCGGAGGAGGGGGGTTCAATGAGCAGTTCTTC.